Listed here is a single T cell receptor (beta chain). The antigen is not known. A read error may explain this, as a much larger clone is one base away. RNA transcripts yielded amplified TCR beta CDR3 regions. HTBI primers were the set used in a first-round RT-PCR of the TCR CDR3. Each CDR3 protein gets one entry after TCRdb re-called the multiplex PCR reads with MiXCR. The data show around 290,000 distinct CDR3 sequences, approximately 12% seen once. Newly diagnosed hyperthyroidism, duration under 2 months, in patients aged 18 to 65. Blood from later-ophthalmopathy patients was taken at first hyperthyroidism diagnosis. It was over 9.5 ml of fresh peripheral blood that supplied the PBMCs. These data originate in a study of T cells in Graves' hyperthyroidism and ophthalmopathy. Regarding the study as a whole: In validation, the model predicted ophthalmopathy. These predictions came a median roughly 7.1 months before onset.

Germline V gene data show CDR1 as SQVTM and CDR2 as ANQGSEA. CDR3 length equals 13 residues. The V and J ends lost 7 bases and 0 bases respectively, with 11 bases between them. The source is a woman under 40 with Graves' hyperthyroidism that later progressed to Graves' ophthalmopathy. The chain is built from TRBV29-1 and TRBJ2-3; D is undetermined. Sequencing input: blood. In nucleotides, the CDR3 is TGCAGCGCGTCCGGTCCCAGCACAGATACGCAGTATTTT. Its protein is CSASGPSTDTQYF.